Each of the 18 T cell receptor beta chains below was sequenced from the same sample in a study of identical twins. TCRdb analysed the 5' RACE reads with MiXCR anew, one entry per CDR3 protein. The repertoire holds nearly 900,000 distinct CDR3 sequences, with about 12% as singletons. Separately, the same data were catalogued under a study of yellow fever vaccine responses in identical twins.

Sequenced input: PBMCs. The source of these receptors is a woman in her late teens or twenties in good health.

This clonotype was seen a few times. The V and J genes are TRBV10-3 and TRBJ2-1; TRBD1 matches 9 bases. The CDR3 spans 13 residues. Germline V CDR1 and CDR2: ENHRY, SYGVKD. J was trimmed by 6 bases and V by 4 bases; bases with no gene match: 1. Written as DNA, the CDR3 is TGTGCCATCAGTGGGGGACAGGGCAATGAGCAGTTCTTC. Translating it yields CAISGGQGNEQFF.

This clonotype was found many times. This sequence joins TRBV2 and TRBJ2-1; D remains unclear. The CDR3 runs 13 residues. Germline values: CDR1 SNHLY, CDR2 FYNNEI. V was clipped by 7 bases and J by 2 bases, with 9 bases between them. This CDR3 reads CASISGPYNEQFF. The CDR3 coding sequence is TGTGCCAGCATCTCCGGTCCCTACAATGAGCAGTTCTTC.

This clonotype came up a few times. V and J are TRBV7-2 and TRBJ2-1, with 13 bases aligning to TRBD2. The junction had 7 bases not matched to a gene; V was cut back by 1 base and J by 10 bases. Germline V gene data show CDR1 as SGHTA and CDR2 as FQGNSA. The CDR3 consists of 16 residues. The CDR3 DNA reads TGTGCCAGCAGCTTAGTGTGGACTAGCGGGAGTACCGAGCAGTTCTTC. Amino acids: CASSLVWTSGSTEQFF.

This chain connects TRBV25-1 to TRBJ2-3, with 9 positions matching TRBD2. Germline CDR1 MGHDK, CDR2 SYGVNS. This CDR3 has 17 residues. V was pared by 1 base and J by 1 base, with 6 bases of the junction left unmatched. The CDR3 spells CASSESRPSGGTDTQYF. The CDR3 nucleotides read TGTGCCAGCAGTGAATCCCGCCCTAGCGGGGGCACAGATACGCAGTATTTT.

This clonotype occurred many times. This chain links TRBV12-3 or TRBV12-4 with TRBJ2-1; TRBD1 is a possible D gene (5 bases). This CDR3 comprises 13 residues. V was clipped by 3 bases and J by 7 bases, with 10 bases between them. CDR3 nucleotides: TGTGCCAGCAGTTTGGGGCAAGCGAATGAGCAGTTCTTC. It codes for CASSLGQANEQFF.

Only a few counts were recorded for this clonotype. The chain recombines TRBV5-1 with TRBJ2-1, with 10 bases fitting TRBD2. The CDR3 consists of 17 residues. The ends lost 0 bases at V and 4 bases at J; junction bases unmatched: 7. Germline V lookup: CDR1 SGHRS, CDR2 YFSETQ. Written as DNA, the CDR3 is TGCGCCAGCAGCTTGGAGGCTAGCGGGGGCTCTTACAATGAGCAGTTCTTC. Its translation is CASSLEASGGSYNEQFF.

V is TRBV5-1 and J is TRBJ2-1; D is perhaps TRBD1 or TRBD2 (6 bases each). The CDR3 has 17 amino acids. The germline CDR1 and CDR2 sequences are SGHRS and YFSETQ. Trimming removed 2 bases from V and 5 bases from J, with 20 bases in between. As DNA, the CDR3 is TGCGCCAGCAGCTTCTCACGGGGGCAGAGGGGGAACAATGAGCAGTTCTTC. Residues: CASSFSRGQRGNNEQFF.

The V and J genes are TRBV2 and TRBJ2-7; D not certain. CDR3 length: 11 residues. V lost 8 bases and J 3 bases, leaving 8 bases between the germline ends. CDR1 SNHLY and CDR2 FYNNEI come from the germline V gene. CDR3 in amino acids: CASLTRYEQYV. The CDR3, as DNA: TGTGCCAGCCTTACCCGCTACGAGCAGTACGTC.

This clonotype turned up a few times. The J gene is TRBJ1-2, the V gene TRBV6-6; D may be TRBD1 (5 bases). Between the trimmed V and J ends, which lost 5 bases and 8 bases, there was a span of 15 bases. Germline CDR1 reads MNHNY; CDR2 reads SVGAGI (reference sequence). This CDR3 comprises 13 residues. CDR3 in DNA: TGTGCCAGCAGTATCATTGCCAGGGTCGGCTACACCTTC. Translated, it gives CASSIIARVGYTF.

The V call is TRBV25-1, the J call TRBJ2-3; the match to TRBD2 covers 11 bases. There are 19 residues in the CDR3. Germline lookup yields CDR1 MGHDK and CDR2 SYGVNS. Trimming took 2 bases from V and 6 from J; bases not matched to a gene: 16. The CDR3 sequence: CASSERRGETSGSSDTQYF. In DNA, the CDR3 is TGTGCCAGCAGTGAACGTAGGGGGGAAACTAGCGGGAGTTCGGATACGCAGTATTTT.

J is TRBJ2-2 and V is TRBV6-1; D call uncertain. Germline CDR1 and CDR2: MNHNS and SASEGT. The length of the CDR3 is 14 residues. The V end lost 2 bases, the J end lost 3 bases, and 7 bases lay between the germline ends. The CDR3 loop is CASSELGYTGELFF. CDR3 DNA sequence: TGTGCCAGCAGTGAATTGGGGTACACCGGGGAGCTGTTTTTT.

CDR3 nucleotides: TGCAGTGCTCACAGGGATAGCTACACCTTC. This encodes CSAHRDSYTF. The chain uses TRBV20-1 and TRBJ1-2, with D tentatively TRBD1 (6 bases). Germline values: CDR1 DFQATT, CDR2 SNEGSKA (reference sequence). There are 10 residues in the CDR3. V lost 5 bases, J lost 9 bases, and 10 bases lay in between.

This clonotype has a handful of counts. The rearrangement uses TRBV4-1 and TRBJ2-1, with a possible D match to TRBD2 (5 bases). V was trimmed by 4 bases and J by 8 bases, leaving 18 bases between them. The CDR3 runs to 15 residues. CDR1 is MGHRA, CDR2 YSYEKL, per germline. The CDR3 bases are TGCGCCAGCAGCCCGACTGCGGGTGTAAACGATGAGCAGTTCTTC. This encodes CASSPTAGVNDEQFF.

This clonotype was seen only a few times. The chain couples TRBV2 to TRBJ1-2; no firm D call. Germline V CDR1 and CDR2: SNHLY, FYNNEI. Trimming stripped 8 bases from V and 0 bases from J, with 13 bases between. The CDR3 totals 14 residues. The CDR3 loop reads CASALATTNYGYTF. The DNA for the CDR3 is TGTGCCAGCGCTTTGGCGACGACTAACTATGGCTACACCTTC.

The chain uses TRBV20-1 and TRBJ2-1, with D unresolved. The germline V and J ends were trimmed by 6 bases and 4 bases, with 16 bases remaining between them. Per germline, CDR1 DFQATT and CDR2 SNEGSKA (reference sequence). The length of the CDR3 is 14 residues. CDR3 sequence (DNA): TGCAGTGCGTACCTTATAGAACTTTACAATGAGCAGTTCTTC. Encoded protein: CSAYLIELYNEQFF.

There are many counts of this clonotype. The CDR3 spells CASRTYLLAGPYNEQFF. CDR3 DNA: TGTGCCAGCAGAACTTACCTACTAGCCGGGCCCTACAATGAGCAGTTCTTC. This sequence joins TRBV12-3 or TRBV12-4 and TRBJ2-1, with a weak D call TRBD2 (6 bases). The CDR3 sequence is 17 residues long. V gave up 6 bases and J gave up 2 bases, with 20 bases separating them.

This clonotype was detected a few times. The rearrangement uses TRBV5-1 and TRBJ2-1, with 8 nucleotides matching TRBD2. With 2 bases clipped from V and 7 bases from J, the junction kept 5 bases outside the gene matches. CDR1 and CDR2 from the germline V gene are SGHRS and YFSETQ. The CDR3 sequence is 14 residues long. CDR3 sequence reads: CASSFLAGVNEQFF. CDR3 coding DNA: TGCGCCAGCAGCTTCCTAGCGGGTGTAAATGAGCAGTTCTTC.

This clonotype was counted only a few times. The V and J genes are TRBV4-1 and TRBJ2-5; D may match TRBD1 or TRBD2 (5 bases each). V was trimmed by 7 bases and J by 7 bases, leaving 13 bases between them. CDR3 size: 12 residues. Germline CDR1 and CDR2: MGHRA and YSYEKL. CDR3 sequence: CASMGPTRTQYF. As DNA, the CDR3 is TGCGCCAGCATGGGACCAACGAGGACCCAGTACTTC.